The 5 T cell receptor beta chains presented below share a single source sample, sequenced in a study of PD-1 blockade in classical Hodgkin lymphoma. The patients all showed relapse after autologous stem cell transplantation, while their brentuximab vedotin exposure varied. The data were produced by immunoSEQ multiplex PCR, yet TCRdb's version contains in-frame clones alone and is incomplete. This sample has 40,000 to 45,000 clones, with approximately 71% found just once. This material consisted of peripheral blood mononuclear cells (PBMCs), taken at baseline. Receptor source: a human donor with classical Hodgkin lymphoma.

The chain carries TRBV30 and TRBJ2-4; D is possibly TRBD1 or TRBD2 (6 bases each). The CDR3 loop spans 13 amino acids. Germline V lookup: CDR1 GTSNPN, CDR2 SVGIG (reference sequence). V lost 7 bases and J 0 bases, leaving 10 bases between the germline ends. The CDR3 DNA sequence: TGTGCCTCGAAGGGGGGAGCCAAAAACATTCAGTACTTC. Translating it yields CASKGGAKNIQYF. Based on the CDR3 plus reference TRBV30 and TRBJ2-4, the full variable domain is SQTIHQWPATLVQPVGSPLSLECTVEGTSNPNLYWYRQAAGRGLQLLFYSVGIGQISSEVPQNLSASRPQDRQFILSSKKLLLSDSGFYLCASKGGAKNIQYFGAGTRLSVL.

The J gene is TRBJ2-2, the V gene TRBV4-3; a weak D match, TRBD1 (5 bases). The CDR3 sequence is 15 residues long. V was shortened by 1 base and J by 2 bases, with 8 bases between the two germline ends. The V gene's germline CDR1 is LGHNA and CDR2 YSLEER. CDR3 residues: CASSQGQSNTGELFF. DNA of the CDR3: TGCGCCAGCAGCCAAGGACAGAGCAACACCGGGGAGCTGTTTTTT.

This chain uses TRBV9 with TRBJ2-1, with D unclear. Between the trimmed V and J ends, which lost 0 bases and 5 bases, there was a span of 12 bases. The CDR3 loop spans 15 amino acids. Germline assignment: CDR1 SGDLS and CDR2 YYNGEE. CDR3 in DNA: TGTGCCAGCAGCGTAGAGCTCATCCCCCACAATGAGCAGTTCTTC. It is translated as CASSVELIPHNEQFF.

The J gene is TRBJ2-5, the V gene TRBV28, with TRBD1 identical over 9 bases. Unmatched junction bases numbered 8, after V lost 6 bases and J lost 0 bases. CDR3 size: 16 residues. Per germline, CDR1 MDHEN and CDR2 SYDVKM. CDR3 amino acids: CASRPTGGIYQETQYF. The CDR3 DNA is TGTGCCAGCAGGCCGACAGGGGGGATATACCAAGAGACCCAGTACTTC.

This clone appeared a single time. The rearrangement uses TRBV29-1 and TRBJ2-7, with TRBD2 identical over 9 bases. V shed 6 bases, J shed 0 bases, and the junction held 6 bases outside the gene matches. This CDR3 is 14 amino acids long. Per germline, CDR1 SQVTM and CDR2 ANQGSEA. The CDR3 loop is CSVRGLASSYEQYF. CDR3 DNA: TGCAGCGTGCGAGGACTAGCGTCCTCCTACGAGCAGTACTTC.